The TCR beta chain described here comes from a study of blood T cell repertoires in COVID-19 (dated by TCRdb to the early 2020s). Broadly, across the study: Samples covering the acute and convalescent phases of COVID-19 were provided by collaborators in the United States, Italy and Spain. Samples came from the ongoing ImmuneRACE study (first 160 participants) plus 1,254 subjects from 6 global collaborators. The material from the prospective study consisted of cDNA or gDNA derived from T cells, B-cell-depleted T cells, or PBMCs. Deeply sampled blood TCRbeta repertoires from subjects exposed to, actively infected with, or recovered from COVID-19 were included in the dataset. Where HLA class I and class II types were available, the types were taken from metadata supplied by the sample provider, not from assay-based typing. A de-identified subject ID, COVID-19 status, age in years and sex were almost always included in the sample metadata. The repertoires were made available in a free public database intended to serve as a resource for research on the immune response to SARS-CoV-2.

The collaborating institutions used their own protocols to collect whole blood in K2EDTA tubes. For TCRbeta analysis, collaborators shipped samples as frozen whole blood, isolated PBMCs, or DNA extracted from either of those sample types. From the germline V gene (reference sequence), CDR1 is LNHDA and CDR2 is SQIVND. V drops 4 bases and J drops 1 base, leaving 10 bases in between. From its cysteine to its phenylalanine, the CDR3 spans 14 amino acids. The retained sequence is limited to the CDR3, 42 bases, with the frame set at the first base. Here is what the overall study found, with its caveats: The quantity of clinical and demographic metadata differed by source and by participant and was supplied without curation.

The immunoSEQ Assay, a bias-controlled multiplex PCR, was used to amplify TCRbeta CDR3 regions from genomic DNA. Regarding the original processing steps: The number of nucleated cells in each sample was estimated by amplification of reference gene primers within the assay. To quantify the absolute abundance of each unique TCRbeta CDR3 rearrangement, sequence reads were collapsed and filtered. Productive Simpson clonality was computed per sample as the square root of Simpson's diversity index over productive rearrangements. TCRdb mirrors the immuneACCESS table, restricted to in-frame sequences. Some clones are absent from its copies; in checked studies, under half trace to an unresolved V gene, and the reason for the others is unknown. V and J calls and clone size follow that table, whereas D and trimming were derived from the DNA. Present in this sample are some 200,000 clones, roughly 80% of which were seen just once. The ten largest clonotypes hold about 10% of the sample.

A remark on this clone: There is no known antigen for this receptor. No much larger clone exists at a distance of one base, and base qualities are not known.

This clonotype originated in a woman aged 80 or over with acute or convalescent COVID-19. This chain joins TRBV19 to TRBJ1-2; TRBD1 is perhaps the D gene, given 5 matching bases. The specimen sequenced was peripheral blood. The CDR3 corresponds to CASSKRRGNYGYTF. The DNA is as follows: TGTGCCAGTAGTAAGCGAAGGGGTAACTATGGCTACACCTTC.